The 12 T cell receptor beta chains reported below all come from one sample, sequenced in a study of identical twins. TCRdb re-called the 5' RACE reads through MiXCR, storing one row per CDR3 protein. The table includes roughly 280,000 distinct CDR3 sequences, just under 9.5% detected once. These records were also assigned to another study, of yellow fever vaccine responses in identical twins.

Material: CD8+ T cells sorted from blood. The receptor set was obtained from a woman between 18 and 29 years old in good health.

The table lists this clonotype with many counts. V usage is TRBV7-9 and J usage is TRBJ2-1; D not resolved. Trimming took 5 bases from V and 0 from J, leaving 8 bases between them. Germline CDR1 is SEHNR and CDR2 is FQNEAQ (reference sequence). The CDR3 has 14 amino acids. CDR3 coding DNA: TGTGCCAGCAGCGACCGGAGCTCCTACAATGAGCAGTTCTTC. Protein: CASSDRSSYNEQFF.

This clonotype was recorded at least ten times. This sequence joins TRBV7-2 and TRBJ1-4; TRBD1 might be the D (5 bases). The CDR3 has 14 residues. Trimming removed 5 bases from V and 10 bases from J, with 17 bases in between. In germline, CDR1 is SGHTA, CDR2 FQGNSA. The CDR3 protein is CASSLVAGSRKLFF. CDR3 in DNA: TGTGCCAGCAGCCTAGTTGCAGGGTCGAGAAAACTGTTTTTT.

In regard to this clonotype: Since a much larger clone is just one base distant, this may be a read error. The V and J genes are TRBV5-6 and TRBJ2-7; 11 nucleotides line up with TRBD1. The V and J ends lost 1 base and 3 bases, in that order; junction bases with no gene match: 3. CDR3 length equals 15 residues. Germline CDR1 reads SGHDT; CDR2 reads YYEEEE. The CDR3 DNA reads as TGTGCCAGCAGCTTGTCGGGACAGGGGGACTACGAGCAGTACTTC. Its protein is CASSLSGQGDYEQYF.

The table lists this clonotype with many counts. The chain couples TRBV7-9 to TRBJ2-7; D could derive from TRBD1 or TRBD2 (5 bases each). V lost 7 bases and J lost 2, with 18 bases in between. Germline V gives CDR1 SEHNR, CDR2 FQNEAQ (reference sequence). This CDR3 contains 15 residues. The CDR3 spells CASTGGGGSTYEQYF. CDR3 DNA: TGTGCCAGCACCGGAGGTGGGGGATCCACCTACGAGCAGTACTTC.

In its sample, this clonotype was seen a few times. The genes are TRBV28 and TRBJ2-1; TRBD2 matches at 14 bases. The CDR3 is made up of 17 amino acids. Germline CDR1 and CDR2: MDHEN and SYDVKM. J was trimmed by 0 bases and V by 4 bases; bases with no gene match: 2. The CDR3 DNA reads as TGTGCCAGCAGTTGGGGACTAGCGGGAGACTCCTACAATGAGCAGTTCTTC. As protein: CASSWGLAGDSYNEQFF.

The chain recombines TRBV7-9 with TRBJ2-5; TRBD2 is a possible D gene (6 bases). Trimming pared 3 bases from V and 5 bases from J, leaving 10 bases between. Germline assignment: CDR1 SEHNR and CDR2 FQNEAQ (reference sequence). This CDR3 spans 13 amino acids. The CDR3 reads CASSFWAGETQYF. CDR3 bases: TGTGCCAGCAGCTTCTGGGCGGGGGAGACCCAGTACTTC.

Ten or more counts support this clonotype. The chain couples TRBV12-3 or TRBV12-4 to TRBJ2-2, with 12 bases matching TRBD1. V trimming: 8 bases; J trimming: 6 bases; junction bases outside the gene matches: 1. There are 13 residues in the CDR3. Here the CDR3 DNA reads TGTGCCAGCGGGACAGGGGGCCCCGGGGAGCTGTTTTTT. Its translation is CASGTGGPGELFF.

This clonotype was seen ten or more times. This chain links TRBV15 with TRBJ2-1; no firm D call. CDR3 length: 12 amino acids. V was shortened by 5 bases and J by 10 bases, with 12 bases between the two germline ends. Per germline, CDR1 LNHNV and CDR2 YYDKDF (reference sequence). The CDR3 loop reads CATSVGTLEQFF. The CDR3, as DNA: TGTGCCACCAGCGTAGGCACCTTGGAGCAGTTCTTC.

In this sample, this clonotype turned up once. CDR3 DNA: TGCAGTGCTAGAGAAACGTGGGTGAGACTAGCGACCAATGAGCAGTTCTTC. Its protein product is CSARETWVRLATNEQFF. The rearrangement links TRBV20-1 to TRBJ2-1; TRBD2 matches 8 bases. The CDR3 has 17 amino acids. Germline CDR1 DFQATT, CDR2 SNEGSKA (reference sequence). The V and J ends lost 0 bases and 6 bases, in that order; junction bases with no gene match: 13.

In its sample, this clonotype was seen many times. The chain is built from TRBV5-8 and TRBJ2-7, with TRBD2 matching 9 bases. This CDR3 has 16 amino acids. The germline V gene encodes CDR1 SGHTS and CDR2 YDEGEE. V gave up 2 bases and J gave up 4 bases; unmatched junction bases: 10. The CDR3 sequence is CASSFSPSGKKYEQYF. CDR3 nucleotides: TGTGCCAGCAGCTTTTCTCCTAGCGGGAAGAAGTACGAGCAGTACTTC.

The chain has TRBV20-1 and TRBJ2-3; TRBD2 matches at 10 bases. V shed 6 bases and J 2 bases; nucleotides not matched to a gene: 14. The V gene's germline CDR1 is DFQATT and CDR2 SNEGSKA (reference sequence). This CDR3 is 17 amino acids long. CDR3 coding DNA: TGCAGTGCCCCCCAAGGACTAGCGGAGACACTCACAGATACGCAGTATTTT. Translating gives CSAPQGLAETLTDTQYF.

This clonotype has ten or more counts. The rearrangement links TRBV28 to TRBJ2-2; D unclear. Germline CDR1 reads MDHEN; CDR2 reads SYDVKM. Trimming removed 2 bases at V and 1 base at J, with 5 bases between. The CDR3 is 14 residues long. Here the CDR3 DNA reads TGTGCCAGCAGTTTACGGCAGAACACCGGGGAGCTGTTTTTT. Translating it yields CASSLRQNTGELFF.